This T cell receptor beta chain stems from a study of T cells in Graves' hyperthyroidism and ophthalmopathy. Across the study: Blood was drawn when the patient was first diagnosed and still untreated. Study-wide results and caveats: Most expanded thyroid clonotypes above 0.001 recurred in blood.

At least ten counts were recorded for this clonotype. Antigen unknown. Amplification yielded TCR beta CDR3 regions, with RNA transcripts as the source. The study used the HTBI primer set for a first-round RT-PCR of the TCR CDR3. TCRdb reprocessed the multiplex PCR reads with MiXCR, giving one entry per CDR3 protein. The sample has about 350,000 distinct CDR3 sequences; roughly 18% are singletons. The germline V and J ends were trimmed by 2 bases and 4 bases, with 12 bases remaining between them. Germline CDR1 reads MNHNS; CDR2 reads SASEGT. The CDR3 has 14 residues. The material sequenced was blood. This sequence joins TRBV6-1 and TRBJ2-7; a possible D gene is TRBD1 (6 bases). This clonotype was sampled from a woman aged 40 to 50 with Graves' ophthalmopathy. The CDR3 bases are TGTGCCAGCAGTGAATATATGGGGGCATACGAGCAGTACTTC. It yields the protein CASSEYMGAYEQYF.